The TCR beta chain under discussion was sequenced for a study of T cells after yellow fever vaccination (dated by TCRdb to between 2017 and 2020). A note on the overall study: The SMART-Seq v4 Ultra Low Input RNA kit was used to prepare libraries from fractions with low cell numbers. Two healthy male donors, one aged 18 to 30 and one aged 30 to 40 years, made up the cohort. Bulk PBMC replicates and cell subsets were isolated from blood drawn at multiple timepoints before and after both primary and secondary immunization. Bulk TCR alpha and beta repertoires were sequenced longitudinally to track T-cell clones before and after primary and booster YFV17D yellow fever vaccination. General findings and caveats noted by the study authors: After the booster, most clones that had expanded after primary vaccination were detected again (approximately 97% of CD4 and about 88% of CD8), suggesting broad maintenance of memory. The secondary T-cell response was found to be weaker but faster than the primary response, with a peak reached on day 5 rather than on day 15. Because abundant contaminating clonotypes from the bulk population could be contained in FACS-sorted repertoires, computational filtering was required. Because only two donors were included in the study, the extent to which the findings can be generalized is limited. A small share of clonotypes was detected in both CD4 and CD8 compartments, with the overlap likely arising from convergent recombination.

Measured from the cysteine to the phenylalanine, the CDR3 is 14 residues long. Only CDR3 DNA remains: 42 bases, in frame from the first base. The germline V gene (reference sequence) gives CDR1 as GTSNPN and CDR2 as SVGIG. The V end loses 2 bases and the J end loses 0 bases, and a stretch of 10 bases separates them. Synthesis of TCR cDNA relied on 5'RACE template switching, a step that introduced a universal primer site along with unique molecular identifiers. Priming of cDNA synthesis was performed from both the TCR alpha and TCR beta constant segments. Library amplification involved two PCR steps, and the second step added sample barcodes and sequencing adapters. Libraries were sequenced on Illumina HiSeq 2500 (2x100 bp) or NovaSeq (2x150 bp). The authors processed their data as follows. Reads were demultiplexed and collapsed into UMI consensus sequences with MIGEC, and V(D)J alignment was performed with MiXCR. Vaccine-responding clonotypes were defined with edgeR using replicate PBMC samples, requiring FDR below 0.01 and a log2 fold change above 5 up to day 15. CD4 or CD8 identity was assigned to each bulk clonotype according to whether the clonotype was present at higher abundance in the sequenced CD4 repertoire or the sequenced CD8 repertoire. Starting from the raw public reads, TCRdb applied fastp trimming at Q25, assembled clones with MiXCR and retained in-frame beta chains. Each CDR3 protein gets just one entry, which takes the most common genes and DNA from the rows behind it. The V and J calls, along with clone size, are taken from TCRdb and not from the paper's own processing. This sample comprises about 130,000 distinct CDR3 sequences, about 7.4% of them detected only once. The ten biggest clones cover 2% to 3% of the sample.

Details on this clonotype: Its antigen specificity is not known. No much larger clone is present one base from it, and per-base qualities are unavailable.

The treatment or condition tag for this specimen amounts to: live attenuated yellow fever vaccine strain. A standard Ficoll-Paque protocol was used to isolate PBMCs from peripheral blood. CD4 and CD8 T-cell fractions were isolated with Dynabeads CD4 and CD8 positive selection kits. TriZol was used to extract RNA from bulk PBMCs, CD4 and CD8 fractions, and dextramer-positive and dextramer-negative fractions. Here the sequenced sample was CD4+ T cells sorted from PBMCs, taken less than 11 days after the first yellow fever vaccination. This TCR derives from a man in his late teens or twenties who received the YFV17D yellow fever vaccine. The chain joins TRBV30 to TRBJ1-1; possibly the D gene is TRBD1, per 5 matching bases. The base sequence is TGTGCCTGGAGTTTGGGGGGGGTGAACACTGAAGCTTTCTTT. Its protein product is CAWSLGGVNTEAFF.